This TCR beta chain was identified in a study of blood T cell repertoires in COVID-19. For the study at large: Samples taken during acute and convalescent COVID-19 were collected in the United States, Italy and Spain. Sources were T cells, B-cell-depleted T cells, or PBMCs; the material itself was cDNA or gDNA.

Data came from immunoSEQ multiplex PCR; TCRdb stores just in-frame clones and leaves some out. The sample contains approximately 230,000 clones, roughly 80% of which appear only once. Per germline, CDR1 MNHEY and CDR2 SVGAGI. This CDR3 contains 14 residues. Trimming removed 8 bases from V and 6 bases from J; junction bases left unmatched: 7. This sequence joins TRBV6-5 and TRBJ1-5; 10 bases map to TRBD1. Sample: peripheral blood. This receptor was obtained from a woman aged 80 or over with active or convalescent COVID-19. The CDR3 DNA follows: TGTGCCAGCGTGGGACAGGGGTCCTTTCAGCCCCAGCATTTT. It encodes CASVGQGSFQPQHF.